These T cell receptor beta chains were read from a single sample in a study of CD8 T cells in ankylosing spondylitis. Using its own MiXCR run on the 5' RACE reads, TCRdb lists one record per CDR3 protein. The sample holds almost 250,000 distinct CDR3 sequences; 32% are singletons and the top ten take approximately 4.6%. Material for sequencing was blood, either unsorted or a sorted T cell fraction (not recorded which). The source of these receptors is a male donor with ankylosing spondylitis or in good health (not recorded which). Each CDR3 is given without its conserved first and last residue. Each record gives: V gene, J gene, CDR3 protein.

TRBV20-1	TRBJ1-3	SARGDSGNTIY
TRBV11-2	TRBJ2-5	ASSLLRVFRQETQY
TRBV3-1	TRBJ1-2	ASSPQGNYNYGYT
TRBV7-6	TRBJ1-1	ASSSRGLEAF
TRBV6-8	TRBJ2-1	ASSDRRSSRDYNEQF
TRBV9	TRBJ2-7	ASSVSGLPYEQY
TRBV12-3/TRBV12-4	TRBJ2-3	ASSLQPDLADTQY
TRBV7-7	TRBJ2-6	AIGRYSGANVLT
TRBV5-6	TRBJ2-7	ASSLDRGVYEQY
TRBV5-1	TRBJ2-3	ASTLSGTGFTDTQY
TRBV5-1	TRBJ2-2	ASSRDSTGELF
TRBV7-9	TRBJ1-1	ASSPQGGGWSTEAF
TRBV20-1	TRBJ2-5	SARSFGDSQETQY
TRBV9	TRBJ2-7	ASSAHPGTEYYEQY
TRBV24-1	TRBJ2-2	ATSDRQGPITGELF